The 17 T cell receptor beta chains given below trace back to one sample, sequenced in a study of T cells after yellow fever vaccination. TCRdb independently ran MiXCR on the 5' RACE reads; one entry per CDR3 protein. Of some 250,000 distinct CDR3 sequences listed, approximately 3.6% were seen once; the top ten hold about a fifth. The sequenced sample was PBMCs, obtained 15 days after the yellow fever booster vaccination. These receptors all stem from a man younger than 30 who received the YFV17D yellow fever vaccine.

This clonotype came up many times. The J gene is TRBJ2-2, the V gene TRBV7-6; D perhaps matches TRBD1 (6 bases). From germline, CDR1 is SGHVS and CDR2 FNYEAQ. This CDR3 has 16 residues. The germline V and J ends were trimmed by 4 bases and 1 base, with 13 bases remaining between them. In DNA, the CDR3 is TGTGCCAGCAGCTACCCCGGGACACAGAACACCGGGGAGCTGTTTTTT. Encoded protein: CASSYPGTQNTGELFF.

This clonotype was observed at least ten times. The V call is TRBV19, the J call TRBJ2-7; possibly TRBD1 for D (6 bases). Germline CDR1 reads LNHDA; CDR2 reads SQIVND (reference sequence). The CDR3 sequence is 15 residues long. Trimming took 5 bases from V and 2 from J, leaving 16 bases between them. CDR3 in DNA: TGTGCCAGTAGTTTAAACAGAGGGGGTCCCTACGAGCAGTACTTC. It yields the protein CASSLNRGGPYEQYF. The entire variable domain, with the rest obtained from reference TRBV19 and TRBJ2-7, is as follows: DGGITQSPKYLFRKEGQNVTLSCEQNLNHDAMYWYRQDPGQGLRLIYYSQIVNDFQKGDIAEGYSVSREKKESFPLTVTSAQKNPTAFYLCASSLNRGGPYEQYFGPGTRLTVT.

This clonotype was seen at least ten times. The rearrangement joins TRBV6-6 to TRBJ2-2; D is ambiguous. Germline-derived CDR1 and CDR2 are MNHNY and SVGAGI (reference sequence). V was pared by 2 bases and J by 5 bases, with 6 bases between. The CDR3 extends over 13 amino acids. CDR3 sequence reads: CASSYGVTGELFF. The CDR3 DNA reads TGTGCCAGCAGTTACGGGGTTACCGGGGAGCTGTTTTTT.

This clonotype showed up many times. The chain recombines TRBV27 with TRBJ1-5, with unresolved D. The CDR3 has 14 amino acids. V was cut by 6 bases and J by 3 bases, with 12 bases left in between. Germline lookup yields CDR1 MNHEY and CDR2 SMNVEV (reference sequence). The CDR3 coding sequence is TGTGCCAGCAGAGCGACGGGCTTCAATCAGCCCCAGCATTTT. Translated: CASRATGFNQPQHF.

This clonotype was seen repeatedly, ten times or more. The chain couples TRBV15 to TRBJ1-4; no reliable D call. Per the germline V gene, CDR1 is LNHNV and CDR2 is YYDKDF (reference sequence). The CDR3 has 13 amino acids. V lost 4 bases to trimming and J lost 4 bases, with 7 bases between them. The CDR3 DNA is TGTGCCACCAGCACACACCTTAATGAAAAACTGTTTTTT. Translation gives CATSTHLNEKLFF.

This clonotype was detected ten times or more. The rearrangement links TRBV12-3 or TRBV12-4 to TRBJ2-1; 7 positions match TRBD2. The CDR3 runs 17 residues. Trimming took 6 bases from V and 3 from J; bases not matched to a gene: 14. The CDR3 spells CASSGAGRASGYNEQFF. The CDR3 coding sequence is TGTGCCAGCAGCGGAGCCGGCAGGGCTAGCGGCTACAATGAGCAGTTCTTC.

The table lists this clonotype with many counts. The J gene is TRBJ2-7, the V gene TRBV7-9; 7 bases are shared with TRBD1. The CDR3 totals 13 residues. Per the germline V gene, CDR1 is SEHNR and CDR2 is FQNEAQ (reference sequence). The J segment lost 12 bases and the V segment lost 1 base, leaving 9 bases of the junction unmatched. The CDR3 DNA is TGTGCCAGCAGCTTAGGTTGGGCGGACAGGAGGTACTTC. This codes for CASSLGWADRRYF. Full variable domain (remainder filled in from reference TRBV7-9 and TRBJ2-7): DTGVSQNPRHKITKRGQNVTFRCDPISEHNRLYWYRQTLGQGPEFLTYFQNEAQLEKSRLLSDRFSAERPKGSFSTLEIQRTEQGDSAMYLCASSLGWADRRYFGPGTRLTVT.

There are many counts of this clonotype. This sequence joins TRBV6-5 and TRBJ2-2, with 13 bases fitting TRBD2. This CDR3 is built from 16 residues. Germline assignment: CDR1 MNHEY and CDR2 SVGAGI. V was pared by 6 bases and J by 7 bases, with 8 bases of the junction left unmatched. The CDR3 coding sequence is TGTGCCAGCAGCCCACTAGCGGGGGGGCAGTTCGGGGAGCTGTTTTTT. It specifies CASSPLAGGQFGELFF.

This clonotype was counted many times. The rearrangement joins TRBV5-1 to TRBJ2-3; 10 bases line up with TRBD2. Germline lookup yields CDR1 SGHRS and CDR2 YFSETQ. The CDR3 runs to 17 residues. V lost 0 bases and J lost 6; bases outside the gene matches: 10. CDR3 DNA: TGCGCCAGCAGCTTGGCCCCTCCAGCGGGGGGGGAGGATACGCAGTATTTT. It specifies CASSLAPPAGGEDTQYF.

Ten or more counts support this clonotype. The chain has TRBV4-1 and TRBJ2-3, with 11 positions matching TRBD2. Germline V gene data show CDR1 as MGHRA and CDR2 as YSYEKL. V dropped 7 bases and J dropped 4; count of bases not matched to a gene: 7. This CDR3 has 15 amino acids. The CDR3 spells CASMASGGRSDTQYF. The CDR3 DNA follows: TGCGCCAGCATGGCTAGCGGGGGGAGGTCAGATACGCAGTATTTT.

This clonotype was found many times. The chain couples TRBV5-1 to TRBJ2-1; TRBD1 aligns across 9 bases. The junction had 8 bases not matched to a gene; V was cut back by 2 bases and J by 8 bases. In germline, CDR1 is SGHRS, CDR2 YFSETQ. The CDR3 extends over 15 amino acids. The CDR3 spells CASSLTGGKGDEQFF. As DNA, the CDR3 is TGCGCCAGCAGCTTAACAGGGGGCAAGGGGGATGAGCAGTTCTTC.

This clonotype appeared many times. This chain uses TRBV7-8 with TRBJ2-6; 9 nucleotides match TRBD1. The trim removed 3 bases at V and 0 bases at J, leaving 9 bases unmatched. CDR3 size: 19 residues. Per germline, CDR1 SGHVS and CDR2 FQNEAQ. Written as DNA, the CDR3 is TGTGCCAGCAGCTTGCCTAGGGACAGGGTAGACTCTGGGGCCAACGTCCTGACTTTC. Its translation: CASSLPRDRVDSGANVLTF.

This clonotype was seen ten or more times. The chain couples TRBV7-2 to TRBJ2-5, with D perhaps matching TRBD2 (6 bases). CDR1 and CDR2 (germline): SGHTA, FQGNSA. There are 15 residues in the CDR3. V was cut by 2 bases and J by 4 bases, with 14 bases left in between. The CDR3 reads CASSLQGGVGETQYF. The DNA of the CDR3 is TGTGCCAGCAGCTTACAGGGAGGTGTCGGAGAGACCCAGTACTTC.

Ten or more counts support this clonotype. The V call is TRBV10-3, the J call TRBJ1-1; 8 bases agree with TRBD1. J lost 4 bases, V lost 8 bases, and 9 bases had no gene match. This CDR3 has 14 amino acids. Germline values: CDR1 ENHRY, CDR2 SYGVKD. The CDR3 is CAIGKQGGSTEAFF. The CDR3 nucleotides are TGTGCCATCGGAAAACAGGGGGGATCCACTGAAGCTTTCTTT.

This clonotype was picked up many times. This chain joins TRBV11-3 and TRBJ2-5, with D unclear. From germline, CDR1 is SGHNT and CDR2 YENEEA. The CDR3 runs 13 residues. Trimming took 3 bases from V and 5 from J, leaving 10 bases between them. The CDR3 spells CASSFGIGETQYF. The CDR3 nucleotides read TGTGCCAGCAGCTTTGGTATTGGGGAGACCCAGTACTTC.

This clonotype occurred many times. This rearrangement joins TRBV6-1 to TRBJ2-1; the match to TRBD2 covers 11 bases. The J segment lost 2 bases and the V segment lost 2 bases, leaving 8 bases of the junction unmatched. CDR3 length equals 18 residues. Germline values: CDR1 MNHNS, CDR2 SASEGT. The CDR3 region is CASSELAGGAPPYNEQFF. CDR3 DNA: TGTGCCAGCAGTGAACTAGCGGGGGGTGCCCCCCCCTACAATGAGCAGTTCTTC.

This clonotype was seen repeatedly, ten times or more. The rearrangement joins TRBV7-9 to TRBJ2-7, with 8 bases identical to TRBD1. This CDR3 is built from 14 residues. V lost 4 bases to trimming and J lost 4 bases; unmatched junction nucleotides: 6. CDR1 and CDR2 from the germline V gene are SEHNR and FQNEAQ (reference sequence). As DNA, the CDR3 is TGTGCCAGCAGCTCCGGGACAGGATATTACGAGCAGTACGTC. Amino acids: CASSSGTGYYEQYV.